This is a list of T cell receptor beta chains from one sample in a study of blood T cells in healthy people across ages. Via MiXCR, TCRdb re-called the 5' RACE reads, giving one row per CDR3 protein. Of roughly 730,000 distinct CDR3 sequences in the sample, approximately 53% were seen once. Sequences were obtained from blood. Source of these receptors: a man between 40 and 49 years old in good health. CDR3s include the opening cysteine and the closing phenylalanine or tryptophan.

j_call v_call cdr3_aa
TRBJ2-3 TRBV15 CATSTGITQYF
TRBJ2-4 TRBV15 CATSRDDAGANSIQYF
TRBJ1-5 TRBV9 CASSVTGQSNQPQHF
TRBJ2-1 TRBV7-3 CASSLGRANNEQFF
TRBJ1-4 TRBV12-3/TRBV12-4 CASSPTGATNEKLFF
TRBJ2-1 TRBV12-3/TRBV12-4 CASSLGSAGNEQFF
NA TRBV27 CASSLSMGATVYEQYF
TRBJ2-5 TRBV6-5 CASSTARNEQYF
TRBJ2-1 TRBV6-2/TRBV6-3 CASSYSGTGGSYNEQFF
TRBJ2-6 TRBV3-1 CASSHSRLTGGANVLTF
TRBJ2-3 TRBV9 CASSVVGGGNTDTQYF
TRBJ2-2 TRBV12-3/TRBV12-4 CASSSLGAGGLTGELFF
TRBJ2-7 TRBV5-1 CASSPGFGGSYEQYF
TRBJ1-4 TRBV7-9 CASIPDRESLTNEKLFF
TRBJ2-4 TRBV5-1 CASSPGTLIAKNIQYF
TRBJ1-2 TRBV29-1 CSVEGTVNYGYTF
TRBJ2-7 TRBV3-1 CASSLQPRPSYEQYF
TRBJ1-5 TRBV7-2 CASSLFNSNQPQHF
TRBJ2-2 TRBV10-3 CAISERSSNTGELFF
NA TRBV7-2 CASSLAPYEQYF
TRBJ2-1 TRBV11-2 CASSRIPGTQRGGSEQFF
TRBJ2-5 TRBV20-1 CSAPGPRQETQYF
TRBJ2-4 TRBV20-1 CSAILGGGATGRNIQYF
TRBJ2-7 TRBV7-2 CASSRLYEQYF
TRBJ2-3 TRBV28 CASSGGRAYTDTQYF
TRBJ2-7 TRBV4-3 CASSQGTGNFYEQYF
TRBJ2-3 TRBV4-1 CASSQGSGLETDTQYF
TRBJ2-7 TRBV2 CASSDPGQPYEQYF
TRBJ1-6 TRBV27 CASSLTTGGHSPLHF
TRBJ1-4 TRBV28 CASSISGTGNEKLFF
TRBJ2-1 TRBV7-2 CASSPGLDPYNEQFF
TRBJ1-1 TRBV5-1 CASSVGGGRGTEAFF
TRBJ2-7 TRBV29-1 CSVEEPGSYEQYF
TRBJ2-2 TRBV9 CASRGTSGPNTGELFF
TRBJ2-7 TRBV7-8 CASSGRGTGSYEQYF
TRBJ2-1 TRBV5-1 CASSLERSSYNEQFF
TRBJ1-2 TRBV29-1 CSVEDGAGEAGYTF
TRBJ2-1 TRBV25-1 CASSDMSREQFF
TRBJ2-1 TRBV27 CATLYRDNEQFF
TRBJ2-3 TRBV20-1 CSAPVAADSTDTQYF
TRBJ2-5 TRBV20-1 CSAGGGGASGDEQYF
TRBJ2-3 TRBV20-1 CSASWRAGADTQYF
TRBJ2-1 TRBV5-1 CASSLAGVPNEQFF
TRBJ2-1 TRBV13 CASSPRGLAYNEQFF
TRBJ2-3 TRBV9 CASSVAAGSTDTQYF
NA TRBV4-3 CASSQDFEYNEQYF
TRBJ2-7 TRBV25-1 CASRGIYEQYF
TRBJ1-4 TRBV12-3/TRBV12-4 CTSRFRDRSNEKLFF
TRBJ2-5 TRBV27 CASSPRVPKTQYF
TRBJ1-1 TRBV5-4 CASSPERGRLNTEAFF
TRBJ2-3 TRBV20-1 CSASRTSGRSDTQYF
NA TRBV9 CASSPPPGSGEQYF
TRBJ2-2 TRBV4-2 CASSQVLGQGSYAGELFF